This record concerns one T cell receptor beta chain sequence. The sample holds other DNA sequences that translate to the same CDR3. These data belong to a study of blood T cell repertoires in COVID-19. Study information: COVID-19 samples collected from the United States, Italy and Spain covered acute and convalescent phases. PBMCs, B-cell-depleted T cells, or T cells provided the cDNA or gDNA that made up the material.

In the authors' methods: From reference gene primer amplification, estimates of nucleated cell counts were derived. Produced via immunoSEQ multiplex PCR; TCRdb's table is partial and in-frame only. The V and J calls and clone size are taken from that table; D and trimming were inferred from the DNA. The table has 70,000 or so clones, roughly 80% seen once. Per the germline V gene, CDR1 is SGHNT and CDR2 is YYREEE (reference sequence). The CDR3 sequence is 15 residues long. J lost 3 bases, V lost 4 bases, and 7 bases had no gene match. This receptor was taken from a human donor in a cohort sampled during active COVID-19. The source material was peripheral blood. This rearrangement joins TRBV5-4 to TRBJ1-1, with 9 bases matching TRBD1. In DNA, the CDR3 is TGTGCCAGCAGCCCGCTAACAGGGGGCTACACTGAAGCTTTCTTT. Its translation is CASSPLTGGYTEAFF.